This T cell receptor beta chain came from a study of CD8+CD57+ T cells in acquired aplastic anemia. Whole-study results and caveats: In CD8+ cells, Simpson's diversity showed no significant difference between patients and controls. Between patients and controls, twenty-nine CD8+ CDR3 sequences were found in common.

With regard to this clonotype: Its antigen is currently unknown.

Genomic DNA constituted the template upon which TCR beta VDJ and CDR3 profiling was performed. TCRdb re-called the reads through MiXCR, storing one row per CDR3 protein. Of around 170,000 distinct CDR3 sequences in the sample, around 43% are singletons; the top ten hold about 2.9%. Those patients picked for sequencing had displayed CD8+CD57+ cell expansion on flow cytometry. Source material: sorted CD4+, CD8+, or CD8+CD57+ T cells (not recorded which) from PBMCs. The source of this sequence is a human donor with aplastic anemia.

The CDR3 DNA reads as TGTGCCAGTAGTGACAGGGGGTTCACAGATACGCAGTATTTT. Amino acid sequence: CASSDRGFTDTQYF. The V gene is TRBV19, the J gene TRBJ2-3, with 9 positions matching TRBD1. CDR1 and CDR2 (germline): LNHDA, SQIVND (reference sequence). With 5 bases clipped from V and 2 bases from J, the junction kept 2 bases outside the gene matches. The CDR3 covers 14 residues.